These T cell receptor beta chains were read from a single sample in a study of cytomegalovirus exposure and HLA in healthy donors. Sequencing was performed with immunoSEQ multiplex PCR; in TCRdb, only in-frame clones are kept and a portion is missing. The data show around 200,000 clones, with about 88% seen just once and roughly 0.32% held by the top ten. Sample: PBMCs. The source is a young woman in good health and CMV-seronegative. The CDR3 runs from the conserved cysteine through the conserved F or W. Each record gives: J gene, V gene, CDR3 protein.

j_call: TRBJ1-1; v_call: TRBV28; cdr3_aa: CAITAGGLNTEAFF
j_call: TRBJ2-1; v_call: TRBV7-3; cdr3_aa: CASSSRTSLYYNEQFF
j_call: TRBJ2-1; v_call: TRBV19; cdr3_aa: CASSTQGVYNEQFF
j_call: TRBJ1-2; v_call: TRBV7-2; cdr3_aa: CASSLGTGSMYGYTF
j_call: TRBJ2-1; v_call: TRBV2; cdr3_aa: CASSEGLAVFNEQFF
j_call: TRBJ1-2; v_call: TRBV7-9; cdr3_aa: CASRGTGTSGGYTF
j_call: TRBJ2-7; v_call: TRBV28; cdr3_aa: CASRELAESAYEQYF
j_call: TRBJ2-1; v_call: TRBV4-1; cdr3_aa: CASSQPIAGREQFF
j_call: TRBJ1-2; v_call: TRBV4-2; cdr3_aa: CASSQDTDPYGYTF
j_call: TRBJ1-3; v_call: TRBV7-3; cdr3_aa: CASSSYDTSGNTIYF
j_call: TRBJ1-2; v_call: TRBV4-1; cdr3_aa: CASSPQGQEVNYGYTF
j_call: TRBJ2-5; v_call: TRBV5-4; cdr3_aa: CASSPGLLYQETQYF
j_call: TRBJ2-1; v_call: TRBV11-2; cdr3_aa: CASSWVGGGEQFF
j_call: TRBJ2-7; v_call: TRBV6-4; cdr3_aa: CASSVARSYEQYF
j_call: TRBJ2-6; v_call: TRBV28; cdr3_aa: CASSLQGIPSGANVLTF
j_call: TRBJ2-7; v_call: TRBV2; cdr3_aa: CASSFSRYEQYF
j_call: TRBJ2-7; v_call: TRBV4-1; cdr3_aa: CASSHSVAYEQYF